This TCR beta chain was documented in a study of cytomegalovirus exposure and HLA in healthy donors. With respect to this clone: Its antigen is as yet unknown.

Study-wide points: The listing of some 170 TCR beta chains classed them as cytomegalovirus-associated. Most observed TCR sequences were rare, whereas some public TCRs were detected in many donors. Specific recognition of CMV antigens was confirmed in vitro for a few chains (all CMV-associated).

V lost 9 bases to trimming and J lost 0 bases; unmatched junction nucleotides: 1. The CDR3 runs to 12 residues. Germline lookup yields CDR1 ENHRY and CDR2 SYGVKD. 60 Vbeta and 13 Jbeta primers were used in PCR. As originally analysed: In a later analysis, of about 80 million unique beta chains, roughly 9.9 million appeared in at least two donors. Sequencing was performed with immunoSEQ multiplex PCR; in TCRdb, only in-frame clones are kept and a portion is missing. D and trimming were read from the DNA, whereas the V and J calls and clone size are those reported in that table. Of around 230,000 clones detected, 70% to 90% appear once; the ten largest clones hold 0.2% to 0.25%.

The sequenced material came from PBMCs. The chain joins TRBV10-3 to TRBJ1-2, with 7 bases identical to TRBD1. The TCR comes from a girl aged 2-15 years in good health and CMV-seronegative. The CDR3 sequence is CAIGTANYGYTF. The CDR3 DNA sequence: TGTGCCATTGGGACAGCTAACTATGGCTACACCTTC.